These 30 T cell receptor beta chains were sequenced from one sample in a study of cytomegalovirus exposure and HLA in healthy donors. The PCR employed 60 Vbeta primers together with 13 Jbeta primers. Assay: immunoSEQ multiplex PCR; the TCRdb copy retains only in-frame clones and omits some. The sample contains over 95,000 clones, over 65% of which appear only once. The material sequenced was PBMCs. Receptors were obtained from a female donor in good health and CMV-seronegative.

The CDR3 sequence is CASSASGGAADTQYF. The CDR3 coding sequence is TGTGCCAGCAGCGCAAGCGGGGGGGCCGCAGATACGCAGTATTTT. The chain couples TRBV5-6 to TRBJ2-3, with 10 bases lining up with TRBD2. Germline values: CDR1 SGHDT, CDR2 YYEEEE. The length of the CDR3 is 15 residues. The J segment lost 4 bases and the V segment lost 4 bases, leaving 6 bases of the junction unmatched.

This chain connects TRBV5-6 to TRBJ1-1, with D possibly matching TRBD1 (5 bases). Looked up from germline, CDR1 is SGHDT and CDR2 is YYEEEE. V was pared by 0 bases and J by 8 bases, with 14 bases between. The CDR3 length is 14 residues. The CDR3 coding sequence is TGTGCCAGCAGCTTGGGGGGCAGGCACAACGAAGCTTTCTTT. It encodes CASSLGGRHNEAFF.

J is TRBJ2-7 and V is TRBV2, with 7 positions matching TRBD2. Germline CDR1 and CDR2: SNHLY and FYNNEI. V lost 4 bases, J lost 3 bases, and 12 bases stayed unmatched. The length of the CDR3 is 16 residues. The CDR3 DNA is TGTGCCAGCAGTGGGATAGGGGAGGGGAAAAGCTACGAGCAGTACTTC. Residues: CASSGIGEGKSYEQYF.

This chain connects TRBV5-1 to TRBJ1-2, with 11 nucleotides matching TRBD1. V trimming: 0 bases; J trimming: 7 bases; junction bases outside the gene matches: 23. The CDR3 is 21 amino acids. Germline V CDR1 and CDR2: SGHRS, YFSETQ. The CDR3 bases are TGCGCCAGCAGCTTGGGGGACAGGGGGGAGACGAACCCTTATTTGGGGCTTGGCTACACCTTC. Protein: CASSLGDRGETNPYLGLGYTF.

The V call is TRBV5-1, the J call TRBJ2-1; TRBD2 matches 10 bases. The V gene's germline CDR1 is SGHRS and CDR2 YFSETQ. The CDR3 runs to 16 residues. V gave up 5 bases and J gave up 5 bases; unmatched junction bases: 10. The CDR3 DNA reads as TGCGCCAGCAGTAAGGATAGCGGGGGGTTGAACAATGAGCAGTTCTTC. Its translation is CASSKDSGGLNNEQFF.

J is TRBJ1-1 and V is TRBV10-3; TRBD1 agrees at 9 bases. Germline V CDR1 and CDR2: ENHRY, SYGVKD. V gave up 8 bases and J gave up 4 bases; unmatched junction bases: 8. This CDR3 is built from 14 residues. CDR3 sequence: CAIRNGTGPTEAFF. The DNA for the CDR3 is TGTGCCATCCGAAATGGGACAGGGCCCACTGAAGCTTTCTTT.

This clone was seen a few times. The CDR3 DNA is TGTGCCAGCAGCTGGAGATTGACTGAAGCTTTCTTT. Translating gives CASSWRLTEAFF. The rearrangement uses TRBV5-5 and TRBJ1-1; D gene unclear. CDR1 SGHKS and CDR2 YYEKEE come from the germline V gene (reference sequence). The germline V and J ends were trimmed by 3 bases and 5 bases, with 8 bases remaining between them. The CDR3 has 12 residues.

This clone was found once. The chain combines TRBV30 with TRBJ1-2, with 8 bases identical to TRBD1. CDR3 length: 15 amino acids. Trimming removed 6 bases from V and 2 bases from J; junction bases left unmatched: 11. CDR1 is GTSNPN, CDR2 SVGIG, per germline (reference sequence). CDR3 in DNA: TGTGCCTGCGACAGACAGGGGATGGCGAACTATGGCTACACCTTC. The encoded protein is CACDRQGMANYGYTF.

The V gene is TRBV7-9, the J gene TRBJ2-7, with D possibly matching TRBD2 (5 bases). Germline CDR1 reads SEHNR; CDR2 reads FQNEAQ (reference sequence). The CDR3 covers 14 residues. Trimming removed 5 bases from V and 3 bases from J, with 14 bases in between. Written as DNA, the CDR3 is TGTGCCAGCAGCCCCAAGGGAGCCGGCTACGAGCAGTACTTC. Translation gives CASSPKGAGYEQYF. Combining the CDR3 with reference TRBV7-9 and TRBJ2-7 gives the whole variable domain DTGVSQNPRHKITKRGQNVTFRCDPISEHNRLYWYRQTLGQGPEFLTYFQNEAQLEKSRLLSDRFSAERPKGSFSTLEIQRTEQGDSAMYLCASSPKGAGYEQYFGPGTRLTVT.

The chain has TRBV5-5 and TRBJ2-2; TRBD2 agrees at 8 bases. This CDR3 is built from 16 residues. The V gene end was trimmed by 0 bases and the J gene end by 3 bases; junction bases not matched to a gene: 4. CDR1 and CDR2 (germline): SGHKS, YYEKEE (reference sequence). The CDR3 loop reads CASSLGGGPYTGELFF. CDR3 nucleotide sequence: TGTGCCAGCAGCTTGGGCGGGGGGCCGTACACCGGGGAGCTGTTTTTT.

The chain carries TRBV6-6 and TRBJ1-3, with TRBD1 matching over 8 bases. After removal of 5 bases from V and 4 bases from J, the junction contained 7 bases not matched to a gene. CDR1 MNHNY and CDR2 SVGAGI come from the germline V gene (reference sequence). The CDR3 totals 15 residues. CDR3 nucleotide sequence: TGTGCCAGCAGTGCACCGCGGACAGGGGGAAACACCATATATTTT. It codes for CASSAPRTGGNTIYF.

This clone was counted once. The chain is built from TRBV29-1 and TRBJ2-3; D gene uncertain. The CDR3 totals 13 residues. CDR1 is SQVTM, CDR2 ANQGSEA, per germline. Trimming cost V 4 bases and J 5 bases, with 13 bases left between them. The CDR3 DNA is TGCAGCGTTGGGTCTATCACCTTAGATACGCAGTATTTT. Protein product: CSVGSITLDTQYF.

The chain has TRBV6-5 and TRBJ2-3; D not certain. Trimming cost V 4 bases and J 0 bases, with 5 bases left between them. CDR1 and CDR2 from the germline V gene are MNHEY and SVGAGI. CDR3 length: 13 amino acids. The CDR3 spells CASSFSSTDTQYF. The CDR3 region has the DNA TGTGCCAGCAGTTTCAGTAGCACAGATACGCAGTATTTT.

The chain carries TRBV18 and TRBJ2-5, with D possibly being TRBD1 (6 bases). Germline V gene lookup returns CDR1 KGHSH and CDR2 LQKENI. Deletions cut 6 bases from V and 2 bases from J, with 10 bases between. The CDR3 extends over 13 amino acids. CDR3: CASSQGIQETQYF. CDR3 DNA sequence: TGTGCCAGCTCGCAGGGGATTCAAGAGACCCAGTACTTC.

The V gene is TRBV12-5, the J gene TRBJ1-2, with D perhaps TRBD1 (5 bases). Per the germline V gene, CDR1 is LGHNT and CDR2 is FRNRAP. This CDR3 region has 14 residues. V was cut by 5 bases and J by 2 bases, with 12 bases left in between. CDR3 protein: CASGDRTKNYGYTF. As DNA, the CDR3 is TGTGCTAGTGGTGATCGGACAAAAAACTATGGCTACACCTTC.

The rearrangement links TRBV5-4 to TRBJ1-6; 9 bases fit TRBD1. J gave up 7 bases and V 0 bases, and 8 bases lay outside the gene matches. The CDR3 sequence is 17 residues long. CDR1 and CDR2 from the germline V gene are SGHNT and YYREEE (reference sequence). This chain's CDR3 is CASSLGGWDRENSPLHF. DNA of the CDR3: TGTGCCAGCAGCTTGGGAGGTTGGGACAGGGAGAATTCACCCCTCCACTTT.

This clone has a handful of counts. This sequence joins TRBV4-3 and TRBJ2-6; D remains unclear. Trimming removed 3 bases at V and 0 bases at J, with 9 bases between. This CDR3 contains 16 residues. CDR1 LGHNA and CDR2 YSLEER come from the germline V gene. CDR3 nucleotides: TGCGCCAGCAGCCACCTTCCGGGCTCTGGGGCCAACGTCCTGACTTTC. Residues: CASSHLPGSGANVLTF.

The chain recombines TRBV7-2 with TRBJ2-2; possible D gene TRBD2, 6 bases. This CDR3 has 14 residues. Germline CDR1 and CDR2: SGHTA and FQGNSA. V was trimmed by 7 bases and J by 6 bases, leaving 15 bases between them. The DNA of the CDR3 is TGTGCCAGCACGGCGGGGCCCATGGCCGGGGAGCTGTTTTTT. Translating it yields CASTAGPMAGELFF.

This chain links TRBV7-3 with TRBJ1-2; D perhaps matches TRBD1 (6 bases). Trimming stripped 6 bases from V and 7 bases from J, with 18 bases between. The CDR3 has 14 amino acids. Germline V gives CDR1 SGHTA, CDR2 FQGTGA. The CDR3 loop reads CASSPDGGAGGYTF. The CDR3 DNA reads as TGTGCCAGCAGTCCGGACGGGGGGGCGGGTGGCTACACCTTC.

V usage is TRBV6-5 and J usage is TRBJ2-5; TRBD2 is a possible D gene (7 bases). Germline-derived CDR1 and CDR2 are MNHEY and SVGAGI. This CDR3 has 15 amino acids. Deletions cut 0 bases from V and 3 bases from J, with 11 bases between. The CDR3 bases are TGTGCCAGCAGTTACTCTTTAGGGGGGGAAGAGACCCAGTACTTC. Amino acids: CASSYSLGGEETQYF.

V and J are TRBV6-1 and TRBJ2-5; D unclear. The V end lost 7 bases, the J end lost 0 bases, and 9 bases lay between the germline ends. CDR3 size: 13 residues. Germline CDR1 is MNHNS and CDR2 is SASEGT. The CDR3 reads CASMPGHQETQYF. As DNA, the CDR3 is TGTGCCAGCATGCCAGGCCACCAAGAGACCCAGTACTTC.

The J gene is TRBJ2-7, the V gene TRBV4-2; D possibly corresponds to TRBD2 (6 bases). V was clipped by 0 bases and J by 2 bases, with 14 bases between them. Germline V CDR1 and CDR2: LGHNA, YNFKEQ. The length of the CDR3 is 16 residues. DNA of the CDR3: TGTGCCAGCAGCCAAGAAGCCACCGGGGGACCCTACGAGCAGTACTTC. Translation: CASSQEATGGPYEQYF.

This clone came up a few times. For the CDR3, the DNA is TGTGCCAGCAGCGCACAGGGGGTCCGGCCCCAGCATTTT. The encoded protein is CASSAQGVRPQHF. This sequence joins TRBV9 and TRBJ1-5; 8 bases align to TRBD1. Per the germline V gene, CDR1 is SGDLS and CDR2 is YYNGEE. The CDR3 has 13 amino acids. Trimming at V came to 3 bases and at J to 9 bases, leaving 5 bases not matched to a gene.

This sequence joins TRBV5-1 and TRBJ2-5, with TRBD1 matching 9 bases. Trimming cost V 4 bases and J 4 bases; bases outside gene matches: 8. The CDR3 runs 15 residues. Germline V CDR1 and CDR2: SGHRS, YFSETQ. CDR3 coding DNA: TGCGCCAGCAGCCTTACAGGGGGCCCGAGAGAGACCCAGTACTTC. It is translated as CASSLTGGPRETQYF. The entire variable domain, with the rest obtained from reference TRBV5-1 and TRBJ2-5, is as follows: KAGVTQTPRYLIKTRGQQVTLSCSPISGHRSVSWYQQTPGQGLQFLFEYFSETQRNKGNFPGRFSGRQFSNSRSEMNVSTLELGDSALYLCASSLTGGPRETQYFGPGTRLLVL.

The V call is TRBV5-6, the J call TRBJ1-5; 9 bases are shared with TRBD1. Germline values: CDR1 SGHDT, CDR2 YYEEEE. J was trimmed by 4 bases and V by 5 bases; bases with no gene match: 1. This CDR3 has 13 amino acids. CDR3 region: CASSGTGNQPQHF. The CDR3 DNA reads as TGTGCCAGCAGTGGGACAGGGAATCAGCCCCAGCATTTT.

This chain uses TRBV7-9 with TRBJ1-2; D may be TRBD1 (5 bases). Between the trimmed V and J ends, which lost 1 base and 6 bases, there was a span of 6 bases. The germline gives CDR1 SEHNR, CDR2 FQNEAQ (reference sequence). This CDR3 spans 12 amino acids. The CDR3 DNA follows: TGTGCCAGCAGCTTAGGGGGGGATGGCTACACCTTC. The encoded protein is CASSLGGDGYTF. Using reference TRBV7-9 and TRBJ1-2 for the parts outside the CDR3, the full variable domain is DTGVSQNPRHKITKRGQNVTFRCDPISEHNRLYWYRQTLGQGPEFLTYFQNEAQLEKSRLLSDRFSAERPKGSFSTLEIQRTEQGDSAMYLCASSLGGDGYTFGSGTRLTVV.

The rearrangement links TRBV10-3 to TRBJ1-1, with 7 bases matching TRBD1. Germline lookup yields CDR1 ENHRY and CDR2 SYGVKD. Losses at the gene ends were 5 bases for V and 5 bases for J; bases not matched to a gene: 11. This CDR3 comprises 15 residues. CDR3 coding DNA: TGTGCCATCAGTTCGAGACAGGGTAGGGAGACTGAAGCTTTCTTT. Translated, it gives CAISSRQGRETEAFF.

The chain carries TRBV4-2 and TRBJ2-5; D unclear. The V gene's germline CDR1 is LGHNA and CDR2 YNFKEQ. Trimming removed 4 bases from V and 5 bases from J, with 11 bases in between. This CDR3 region has 13 residues. CDR3 residues: CASSLRYGETQYF. CDR3 bases: TGTGCCAGCAGCCTGAGGTATGGCGAGACCCAGTACTTC.

This clone appeared once. The rearrangement joins TRBV2 to TRBJ2-7; D may be TRBD1 (6 bases). The CDR3 covers 12 residues. V dropped 7 bases and J dropped 3 bases, with 10 bases sitting between them. CDR1 and CDR2 from the germline V gene are SNHLY and FYNNEI. CDR3 loop: CASTEGGYEQYF. The CDR3 coding sequence is TGTGCCAGCACCGAAGGGGGCTACGAGCAGTACTTC. Full variable domain (remainder filled in from reference TRBV2 and TRBJ2-7): EPEVTQTPSHQVTQMGQEVILRCVPISNHLYFYWYRQILGQKVEFLVSFYNNEISEKSEIFDDQFSVERPDGSNFTLKIRSTKLEDSAMYFCASTEGGYEQYFGPGTRLTVT.

The V gene is TRBV27, the J gene TRBJ2-3, with D perhaps TRBD2 (6 bases). Trimming took 4 bases from V and 8 from J, leaving 16 bases between them. Germline V gene lookup returns CDR1 MNHEY and CDR2 SMNVEV (reference sequence). This CDR3 comprises 14 residues. CDR3 nucleotide sequence: TGTGCCAGCAGTTCCCCAGGAGGGTTTGGTACGCAGTATTTT. Amino acid sequence: CASSSPGGFGTQYF.